These T cell receptor beta chains were read from a single sample in a study of cytomegalovirus exposure and HLA in healthy donors. Assay used: immunoSEQ multiplex PCR; TCRdb lists only in-frame clones, some missing. The data show about 130,000 clones, about three quarters seen once. The sequencing sample was made of PBMCs. The receptors were gathered from a human donor in good health. The CDR3 runs from the conserved cysteine through the conserved F or W. The D gene is left open where the match is weak. Clone size appears in some rows only: once, few, many, or a class for an expanded clone.

NA	TRBV7-2	TRBD2	TRBJ2-7	TGTGCCAGCAGCACCCGGGCAGCGGGGGGGAGCTCCTACGAGCAGTACTTC	CASSTRAAGGSSYEQYF
NA	TRBV27	TRBD2	TRBJ2-7	TGTGCCAGCAGACCTGGGACTAGCGGGTTCTACGAGCAGTACTTC	CASRPGTSGFYEQYF
NA	TRBV6-5	NA	TRBJ1-5	TGTGCCACCGCGACATCTGATAGCAATCAGCCCCAGCATTTT	CATATSDSNQPQHF
NA	TRBV29-1	NA	TRBJ1-2	TGCAGCGTTGAAGTGGCAGGGGATGGCTACACCTTC	CSVEVAGDGYTF
NA	TRBV7-9	NA	TRBJ1-5	TGTGCCAGCAGCTTAGAGACCGGGTCCCAGGGGCAGCCCCAGCATTTT	CASSLETGSQGQPQHF
once	TRBV19	NA	TRBJ1-2	TGTGCCAGTAGTATTTATAACTATGGCTACACCTTC	CASSIYNYGYTF
NA	TRBV7-6	NA	TRBJ1-4	TGTGCCAGCAGCTTAGCGTTTAAGTCAGGGTGGAAGGAAAAACTGTTTTTT	CASSLAFKSGWKEKLFF
NA	TRBV10-1	NA	TRBJ1-1	TGCGCCAGCAGTGAGTCGGGGACAAGAGATGCTTTCTTT	CASSESGTRDAFF
NA	TRBV9	TRBD2	TRBJ2-5	TGTGCCAGCAGCGTAGGGGAGGGGAATAGAGAGACCCAGTACTTC	CASSVGEGNRETQYF
NA	TRBV27	TRBD2	TRBJ2-7	TGTGCCAGCAGTCATACTAGCGGGGCGCCGTACGAGCAGTACTTC	CASSHTSGAPYEQYF
NA	TRBV6-6	NA	TRBJ2-1	TGTGCCAGCATCAAAGACTGGGACAATGAGCAGTTCTTC	CASIKDWDNEQFF
NA	TRBV15	NA	TRBJ2-1	TGTGCCACCAGCTCCCGAGCGGGCCACTCCTACAATGAGCAGTTCTTC	CATSSRAGHSYNEQFF
NA	TRBV29-1	TRBD1	TRBJ2-7	TGCAGCGTTGGCGGACAGGGGGCTACCTACGAGCAGTACTTC	CSVGGQGATYEQYF
NA	TRBV7-4	NA	TRBJ1-1	TGTGCCAGCAGCTTAGATCGGAACACTGAAGCTTTCTTT	CASSLDRNTEAFF
NA	TRBV6-5	NA	TRBJ1-4	TGTGCCAGCAGTTACTTGGGGCCGCGTGAAAAACTGTTTTTT	CASSYLGPREKLFF
few	TRBV10-3	NA	TRBJ1-1	TGTGCCATCAGCCGACAGGCGAACACTGAAGCTTTCTTT	CAISRQANTEAFF
NA	TRBV12-5	NA	TRBJ1-6	TGTGCTAGTGGTTTGGTATTGGACTCGGATTCACCCCTCCACTTT	CASGLVLDSDSPLHF
NA	TRBV5-1	TRBD1	TRBJ1-6	TGCGCCAGCAGCTTGGCACAGGGGGATAATTCACCCCTCCACTTT	CASSLAQGDNSPLHF
few	TRBV6-5	NA	TRBJ1-1	TGTGCCAGCAGTTATACTACCCTGGGTGAAGCTTTCTTT	CASSYTTLGEAFF
NA	TRBV5-6	TRBD1	TRBJ1-4	TGTGCCAGCAGCCCCGAAGGATTATCGGGACAGGGGAATGAAAAACTGTTTTTT	CASSPEGLSGQGNEKLFF
NA	TRBV15	NA	TRBJ2-7	TGTGCCACCAGCAGAGTCGGCAATTCGGGCGAGCAGTACTTC	CATSRVGNSGEQYF
NA	TRBV27	TRBD1	TRBJ1-5	TGTGCCAGCAGTTTCGGACAGGGCAATCAGCCCCAGCATTTT	CASSFGQGNQPQHF
NA	TRBV5-6	NA	TRBJ1-1	TGTGCCAGCAGCTCCCTGCAGGCTAACACTGAAGCTTTCTTT	CASSSLQANTEAFF
NA	TRBV6-6	NA	TRBJ1-5	TGTGCCAGCAGTTACCCTAGGACTGAATTCCCTCCGGCCCAGCATTTT	CASSYPRTEFPPAQHF
NA	TRBV7-9	NA	TRBJ2-3	TGTGCCAGCAGCTCACCCCCGGGGAGCACAGATACGCAGTATTTT	CASSSPPGSTDTQYF
NA	TRBV15	NA	TRBJ2-7	TGTGCCACCAGCCCAGGACTGGGGAGTCTCGAGCAGTACTTC	CATSPGLGSLEQYF
NA	TRBV6-5	TRBD2	TRBJ2-7	TGTGCCAGCAGACCTCGAGGACTAGTCTCCTACGAGCAGTACTTC	CASRPRGLVSYEQYF
NA	TRBV7-9	NA	TRBJ1-5	TGTTCCAGCAGCTTATCTGGGGAGACATCGGGTCAGCCCCAGCATTTT	CSSSLSGETSGQPQHF
NA	TRBV27	NA	TRBJ1-5	TGTGCCAGCAGTTCGCGACAATACAATCAGCCCCAGCATTTT	CASSSRQYNQPQHF
NA	TRBV18	NA	TRBJ1-1	TGTGCCAGCTCACTCAATCCGGACACAGGGTTGAACACTGAAGCTTTCTTT	CASSLNPDTGLNTEAFF
NA	TRBV7-6	TRBD1	TRBJ1-4	TGTGCCAGCAGCTCGACAGGGGCGAATGAAAAACTGTTTTTT	CASSSTGANEKLFF
few	TRBV10-3	TRBD1	TRBJ2-7	TGTGCCATCAGTGAGTCGCCTGGACAGGCCTACGAGCAGTACTTC	CAISESPGQAYEQYF
NA	TRBV4-2	TRBD2	TRBJ2-7	TGTGCCAGCAGCCTGAGCGGGACTAGCGGGGGGGCACAGCAGTACTTC	CASSLSGTSGGAQQYF
NA	TRBV4-1	TRBD2	TRBJ2-3	TGCGCCAGCAGCCAAGATAGGACGCGGGGGATAGATACGCAGTATTTT	CASSQDRTRGIDTQYF
NA	TRBV5-4	NA	TRBJ2-7	TGTGCCAGCAGCTTGGCCGACAGAACCTACGAGCAGTACTTC	CASSLADRTYEQYF
NA	TRBV5-1	NA	TRBJ2-5	TGCGCCAGCCGCCCCCTTTCGGCGACTCAGTACCAAGAGACCCAGTACTTC	CASRPLSATQYQETQYF
NA	TRBV9	TRBD1	TRBJ1-1	TGTGCCAGCAGCGCCCCGACAGGGGCCTTGAACACTGAAGCTTTCTTT	CASSAPTGALNTEAFF
NA	TRBV18	TRBD1	TRBJ1-2	TGTGCCAGCTCAGAAGACAGGGATACTAACTATGGCTACACCTTC	CASSEDRDTNYGYTF
once	TRBV7-9	TRBD2	TRBJ2-7	TGTTCCAACAGCTTAAATCCATACTTGGGGAGGGATTACGAGCAGTACTTC	CSNSLNPYLGRDYEQYF
NA	TRBV7-2	TRBD2	TRBJ2-3	TGTGCCAGCAGCTTAAGGGCTAGCGGGGAGACCACAGATACGCAGTATTTT	CASSLRASGETTDTQYF
NA	TRBV6-1	TRBD2	TRBJ2-2	TGTGCCAGCAGACTACGCTCGGGGGGCACCGGGGAGCTGTTTTTT	CASRLRSGGTGELFF
NA	TRBV5-6	TRBD2	TRBJ2-1	TGTGCCAGCAGCTCCCAGCGGGGGGGCCGCGATGAGCAGTTCTTC	CASSSQRGGRDEQFF
NA	TRBV2	NA	TRBJ1-3	TGTGCCAGCAGTGAATATGGCCCTTCTGGAAACACCATATATTTT	CASSEYGPSGNTIYF
NA	TRBV10-3	TRBD1	TRBJ1-6	TGTGCCATCAGTGAGTCCGACAGGGGAGAGAGTTCACCCCTCCACTTT	CAISESDRGESSPLHF
once	TRBV4-2	NA	TRBJ1-6	TGTGCCAGCAGCCAAGGGCAGGGGTATAATTCACCCCTCCACTTT	CASSQGQGYNSPLHF
NA	TRBV7-8	NA	TRBJ2-1	TGTGCCAGCAGCTTAGAAGGGGGGGCAAATGAGCAGTTCTTC	CASSLEGGANEQFF
NA	TRBV25-1	NA	TRBJ2-5	TGTGCCAGCAGTGAAAGAACTCGAGAGACCCAGTACTTC	CASSERTRETQYF
NA	TRBV6-5	TRBD2	TRBJ2-1	TGTGCCAGCATGACTAGCGGATCCAACTACAATGAGCAGTTCTTC	CASMTSGSNYNEQFF
once	TRBV6-5	NA	TRBJ2-7	TGTGCCAGCAGTGGTCAGGGGACCCTCACTTACGAGCAGTACTTC	CASSGQGTLTYEQYF
NA	TRBV28	NA	TRBJ2-2	TGTGCCAGCAGTTCCGACAGGAAATCTTCTTCCGGGGAGCTGTTTTTT	CASSSDRKSSSGELFF